The 27 T cell receptor beta chains below come from one sample, sequenced in a study of regulatory and conventional T cells in RAG deficiency (dated by TCRdb to about 2017). Library preparation employed the immunoSEQ multiplex PCR assay. TCRdb limited this immuneACCESS table to in-frame rearrangements with V and J called. A share of clones is missing; checked studies link under half to unresolved V genes, and the rest is unexplained. Present in this sample are about 46,000 clones, about nine tenths of which were seen just once. Roughly 0.51% of the sample comes from the top ten. Before genomic DNA extraction, conventional CD4+ T cells were isolated from blood as CD25-low CD127-high cells. These same data were also listed under a study on regulatory T cells. The second study's paper adds: The multiplex PCR used 52 forward TRBV primers and 13 reverse TRBJ primers, with assay-based and computational corrections for amplification bias.

The sequenced sample consisted of CD4+ effector T cells sorted from blood. These receptors came from a human donor in good health.

The chain carries TRBV2 and TRBJ2-1; TRBD1 agrees at 8 bases. Germline CDR1 SNHLY, CDR2 FYNNEI. The CDR3 is 15 amino acids. Losses at the gene ends were 6 bases for V and 3 bases for J; bases not matched to a gene: 7. Written as DNA, the CDR3 is TGTGCCAGCAGCCCCGACAGGGGCTACTACAATGAGCAGTTCTTC. Translated, it gives CASSPDRGYYNEQFF.

This chain links TRBV5-6 with TRBJ2-7, with D perhaps matching TRBD2 (6 bases). CDR1 is SGHDT and CDR2 is YYEEEE in the germline V gene. This CDR3 spans 13 amino acids. Trimming shortened V by 4 bases and J by 9 bases, and 17 bases separated the two germline ends. The CDR3 region is CASSVGSPVGQYF. The CDR3 nucleotides are TGTGCCAGCAGCGTCGGGAGTCCAGTCGGGCAGTACTTC.

The rearrangement joins TRBV19 to TRBJ2-1; maybe TRBD2 (6 bases). CDR3 length: 16 amino acids. Between the trimmed V and J ends, which lost 5 bases and 3 bases, there was a span of 17 bases. The germline gives CDR1 LNHDA, CDR2 SQIVND (reference sequence). The DNA for the CDR3 is TGTGCCAGTAGTGATCATAGCGGAGCCCTCTACAATGAGCAGTTCTTC. Protein sequence: CASSDHSGALYNEQFF.

This clone showed up just once. At one boundary the junction diverges from the germline segment, which might be a read error. The same CDR3 arises from other DNA sequences in this sample as well. This chain links TRBV7-9 with TRBJ1-2; 8 bases are a match to TRBD1. Germline V CDR1 and CDR2: SEHNR, FQNEAQ (reference sequence). This CDR3 has 15 residues. The CDR3 here is CASSLAKGQDYGYTF. In nucleotides, the CDR3 is TGCGCCAGCAGCTTAGCGAAGGGACAGGACTATGGCTACACCTTC.

The rearrangement joins TRBV19 to TRBJ2-6, with TRBD1 identical over 11 bases. The CDR3 contains 18 residues. Germline assignment: CDR1 LNHDA and CDR2 SQIVND (reference sequence). With V trimmed by 7 bases and J by 3 bases, 11 bases remained unmatched. The CDR3 region is CASTTSGTGGFGANVLTF. Here the CDR3 DNA reads TGTGCCAGTACCACCTCCGGGACAGGGGGTTTTGGGGCCAACGTCCTGACTTTC.

V gene TRBV19 combines with J gene TRBJ2-3, with 7 bases that match TRBD2. The CDR3 is 14 amino acids. Germline CDR1 and CDR2: LNHDA and SQIVND (reference sequence). The J segment lost 4 bases and the V segment lost 1 base, leaving 2 bases of the junction unmatched. This chain's CDR3 is CASSIGGSADTQYF. The CDR3 DNA follows: TGTGCCAGTAGTATAGGCGGGAGTGCAGATACGCAGTATTTT.

The chain joins TRBV14 to TRBJ2-2, with D unclear. Trimming shortened V by 0 bases and J by 5 bases, and 13 bases separated the two germline ends. The CDR3 covers 16 residues. The germline CDR1 and CDR2 sequences are SGHDN and FVKESK. This CDR3 reads CASSQERVHMTGELFF. CDR3 bases: TGTGCCAGCAGCCAAGAACGTGTACATATGACCGGGGAGCTGTTTTTT.

V gene TRBV5-8 combines with J gene TRBJ1-1; the D is unclear. The V gene's germline CDR1 is SGHTS and CDR2 YDEGEE. V gave up 0 bases and J gave up 0 bases, with 9 bases separating them. CDR3 size: 15 residues. The CDR3 coding sequence is TGTGCCAGCAGCTTGGTTTTCCGGCTGAACACTGAAGCTTTCTTT. It specifies CASSLVFRLNTEAFF. Filled out from reference TRBV5-8 and TRBJ1-1, the complete variable domain reads EAGVTQSPTHLIKTRGQQATLRCSPISGHTSVYWYQQALGLGLQFLLWYDEGEERNRGNFPPRFSGRQFPNYSSELNVNALELEDSALYLCASSLVFRLNTEAFFGQGTRLTVV.

The J gene is TRBJ1-6, the V gene TRBV27; 8 nucleotides line up with TRBD1. The CDR3 totals 16 residues. V shed 5 bases and J 7 bases; nucleotides not matched to a gene: 10. Germline-derived CDR1 and CDR2 are MNHEY and SMNVEV (reference sequence). This chain's CDR3 is CASSPRTGLHNSPLHF. For the CDR3, the DNA is TGTGCCAGCAGTCCCCGGACAGGGTTACACAATTCACCCCTCCACTTT.

This clone was seen only once. The V and J genes are TRBV9 and TRBJ1-4; TRBD1 agrees at 8 bases. Germline-derived CDR1 and CDR2 are SGDLS and YYNGEE. The CDR3 is 18 amino acids. Trimming took 3 bases from V and 3 from J; bases not matched to a gene: 13. The CDR3 loop is CASSASDRAIGANEKLFF. The CDR3 DNA follows: TGTGCCAGCAGCGCCTCGGACAGGGCAATAGGAGCTAATGAAAAACTGTTTTTT.

The chain's CDR3 is CASSLREEQFF. The CDR3, as DNA: TGTGCCAGCAGTCTCCGGGAAGAGCAGTTCTTC. The chain links TRBV6-5 to TRBJ2-1, with a possible D match to TRBD2 (5 bases). The CDR3 extends over 11 amino acids. CDR1 is MNHEY, CDR2 SVGAGI, per germline. V lost 5 bases, J lost 10 bases, and 9 bases lay in between.

This chain links TRBV14 with TRBJ1-1, with D possibly being TRBD1 (5 bases). Deletions cut 1 base from V and 6 bases from J, with 18 bases between. CDR3 size: 16 residues. The germline V gene encodes CDR1 SGHDN and CDR2 FVKESK. As DNA, the CDR3 is TGTGCCAGCAGCCAAGTAGTTCCGGGGGGTCCCCCTGAAGCTTTCTTT. It specifies CASSQVVPGGPPEAFF. Supplemented by reference TRBV14 and TRBJ1-1, the full variable domain reads EAGVTQFPSHSVIEKGQTVTLRCDPISGHDNLYWYRRVMGKEIKFLLHFVKESKQDESGMPNNRFLAERTGGTYSTLKVQPAELEDSGVYFCASSQVVPGGPPEAFFGQGTRLTVV.

This sequence joins TRBV29-1 and TRBJ2-5, with 7 bases fitting TRBD1. Germline CDR1 and CDR2: SQVTM and ANQGSEA. This CDR3 has 12 amino acids. V gave up 6 bases and J gave up 1 base; unmatched junction bases: 2. DNA for the CDR3: TGCAGCGTGGGGACAGCCCAAGAGACCCAGTACTTC. Protein sequence: CSVGTAQETQYF.

The V gene is TRBV7-8, the J gene TRBJ2-2; D might be TRBD2 (6 bases). Germline CDR1 reads SGHVS; CDR2 reads FQNEAQ. The CDR3 is made up of 19 amino acids. V was cut by 1 base and J by 5 bases, with 23 bases left in between. In DNA form, the CDR3 reads TGTGCCAGCAGCTTAGTTCCGGAATCCTGGCGGGATCGAACCGGGGAGCTGTTTTTT. Encoded protein: CASSLVPESWRDRTGELFF.

The rearrangement links TRBV28 to TRBJ2-2, with D possibly TRBD2 on 6 matching bases. Germline CDR1 and CDR2: MDHEN and SYDVKM. There are 15 residues in the CDR3. Trimming removed 1 base at V and 5 bases at J, with 11 bases between. CDR3: CASSLSRGGTGELFF. The DNA for the CDR3 is TGTGCCAGCAGTTTATCTAGGGGAGGAACCGGGGAGCTGTTTTTT.

The rearrangement links TRBV6-5 to TRBJ2-1, with a weak D call TRBD1 (6 bases). V dropped 3 bases and J dropped 7 bases, with 19 bases sitting between them. This CDR3 spans 16 amino acids. Germline CDR1 MNHEY, CDR2 SVGAGI. The CDR3 protein is CASSYSRQVDGNEQFF. The CDR3 nucleotides read TGTGCCAGCAGTTATTCGCGACAGGTAGATGGGAATGAGCAGTTCTTC.

The chain recombines TRBV11-3 with TRBJ1-2; D unclear. The CDR3 loop spans 12 amino acids. Germline-derived CDR1 and CDR2 are SGHNT and YENEEA. Trimming left V 5 bases short and J 4 bases short, with 8 bases between. CDR3 loop: CASSDKIYGYTF. The CDR3 DNA sequence: TGTGCCAGCAGCGACAAGATCTATGGCTACACCTTC.

On this clone itself: At one of its ends the junction is not consistent with the germline gene, which may arise from a read error. The sample contains more than one DNA sequence encoding this CDR3. V usage is TRBV7-2 and J usage is TRBJ2-7; 10 bases align to TRBD2. The CDR3 is 14 residues long. CDR1 is SGHTA, CDR2 FQGNSA, per germline. The DNA for the CDR3 is TGTGCCAGCAGCTTAGTGGGACTAGCGAGAGAGCAATACTTC. This gives the protein CASSLVGLAREQYF. The complete variable domain, with remaining parts taken from reference TRBV7-2 and TRBJ2-7, reads GAGVSQSPSNKVTEKGKDVELRCDPISGHTALYWYRQSLGQGLEFLIYFQGNSAPDKSGLPSDRFSAERTGGSVSTLTIQRTQQEDSAVYLCASSLVGLAREQYFGPGTRLTVT.

This rearrangement joins TRBV7-3 to TRBJ2-1; D is uncertain. The CDR3 consists of 14 residues. Germline V CDR1 and CDR2: SGHTA, FQGTGA. The ends were cut back, 1 base at V and 10 bases at J, with 14 bases in the middle. CDR3 sequence: CASSLNTLPREQFF. The DNA for the CDR3 is TGTGCCAGCAGCTTAAACACACTTCCTAGGGAGCAGTTCTTC. Combining the CDR3 with reference TRBV7-3 and TRBJ2-1 gives the whole variable domain GAGVSQTPSNKVTEKGKYVELRCDPISGHTALYWYRQSLGQGPEFLIYFQGTGAADDSGLPNDRFFAVRPEGSVSTLKIQRTERGDSAVYLCASSLNTLPREQFFGPGTRLTVL.

This clone appeared a few times. This sequence joins TRBV6-4 and TRBJ2-5, with D hard to call. Trimming shortened V by 4 bases and J by 4 bases, and 10 bases separated the two germline ends. CDR3 size: 13 residues. Germline V gene data show CDR1 as MRHNA and CDR2 as SNTAGT. The CDR3 DNA reads as TGTGCCAGCAGTGTCGGGTTAGGAGAGACCCAGTACTTC. Protein sequence: CASSVGLGETQYF.

V and J are TRBV6-1 and TRBJ1-5; no clear D gene. Germline V CDR1 and CDR2: MNHNS, SASEGT. Trimming pared 7 bases from V and 6 bases from J, leaving 13 bases between. CDR3 length: 13 residues. The CDR3 DNA follows: TGTGCCAGCACTGTCGGAGGGTTTCAGCCCCAGCATTTT. It translates to CASTVGGFQPQHF.

CDR3 in amino acids: CASSPSGVGQPQHF. Written as DNA, the CDR3 is TGTGCCAGCTCACCGTCGGGGGTCGGTCAGCCCCAGCATTTT. This chain links TRBV18 with TRBJ1-5, with a weak D call TRBD1 (5 bases). CDR1 KGHSH and CDR2 LQKENI come from the germline V gene. Trimming pared 3 bases from V and 6 bases from J, leaving 12 bases between. This CDR3 has 14 residues.

This rearrangement joins TRBV25-1 to TRBJ2-7; 7 bases agree with TRBD1. Losses at the gene ends were 4 bases for V and 8 bases for J; bases not matched to a gene: 8. CDR1 is MGHDK, CDR2 SYGVNS, per germline. This CDR3 contains 13 residues. The CDR3, as DNA: TGTGCCAGCAGTGTGGGGACAGACGGAAAGCAGTACTTC. As protein: CASSVGTDGKQYF.

The chain couples TRBV6-5 to TRBJ1-1; no reliable D call. The CDR3 has 12 amino acids. V dropped 5 bases and J dropped 1 base, with 5 bases sitting between them. The germline V gene encodes CDR1 MNHEY and CDR2 SVGAGI. The CDR3 nucleotides read TGTGCCAGCAGTGGCAGGAACACTGAAGCTTTCTTT. Its protein is CASSGRNTEAFF.

The CDR3 spells CASSTGRNTEAFF. CDR3 in DNA: TGTGCCAGCAGCACCGGGCGGAACACTGAAGCTTTCTTT. This chain uses TRBV11-2 with TRBJ1-1; D is unclear. The V gene's germline CDR1 is SGHAT and CDR2 FQNNGV. Trimming removed 5 bases from V and 1 base from J, with 8 bases in between. The CDR3 has 13 amino acids.

The chain combines TRBV11-3 with TRBJ1-1, with unresolved D. The CDR3 spans 12 residues. With 6 bases removed from V and 8 bases from J, the gap between germline ends came to 13 bases. The V gene's germline CDR1 is SGHNT and CDR2 YENEEA. CDR3 residues: CASRRSPGEAFF. DNA of the CDR3: TGTGCCAGCAGAAGGAGCCCCGGGGAAGCTTTCTTT. The variable domain in full, with the rest retrieved from reference TRBV11-3 and TRBJ1-1, is EAGVVQSPRYKIIEKKQPVAFWCNPISGHNTLYWYLQNLGQGPELLIRYENEEAVDDSQLPKDRFSAERLKGVDSTLKIQPAELGDSAVYLCASRRSPGEAFFGQGTRLTVV.

The chain recombines TRBV28 with TRBJ1-1; a weak D match, TRBD1 (5 bases). The germline gives CDR1 MDHEN, CDR2 SYDVKM. The CDR3 has 15 residues. V lost 7 bases, J lost 0 bases, and 15 bases lay in between. CDR3 residues: CASTLPGRLNTEAFF. The CDR3, as DNA: TGTGCCAGCACTCTACCGGGACGGTTGAACACTGAAGCTTTCTTT.